The sample holds many counts of the clone carrying this T cell receptor beta chain. The data stem from a study of T-cell reconstitution after alpha-beta-depleted transplantation in children. The CDR3 covers 15 residues. V was trimmed by 4 bases and J by 3 bases, leaving 16 bases between them. CDR1 is MNHNS and CDR2 is SASEGT in the germline V gene. Unique molecular identifiers were built into the TCRbeta library. TCRdb re-derived calls from the PCR reads in MiXCR, one entry per CDR3 protein. The sample contains roughly 500,000 distinct CDR3 sequences, about 10% of which appear only once. The chain carries TRBV6-1 and TRBJ2-7, with D maybe TRBD1 (6 bases). Sequencing used PBMCs, obtained before TCRalphabeta/CD19-depleted stem cell transplant. The sequence came from a child aged 2 to 15 with inherited bone marrow failure, due to receive a stem cell transplant. The CDR3 region is CASSAPGQYGYEQYF. CDR3 sequence (DNA): TGTGCCAGCAGTGCACCGGGACAATATGGCTACGAGCAGTACTTC.